These 8 T cell receptor beta chains share one sample of origin, sequenced in a study of CD8 T cells in ankylosing spondylitis. These receptors' antigens are unknown. Study observations and caveats: A TCR beta motif of about eight highly homologous variants seemed to mark ankylosing spondylitis blood.

MiXCR was run by TCRdb on the 5' RACE reads, yielding one entry per CDR3 protein. The sample contains approximately 520,000 distinct CDR3 sequences, under 5.5% of which appear only once. Sequences were obtained from blood, either unsorted or a sorted T cell fraction (not recorded which). The source of these receptors is a male donor with ankylosing spondylitis.

CDR3 in amino acids: CSVSPSGGNEQFF. The CDR3 DNA follows: TGCAGCGTTAGTCCTAGCGGGGGTAATGAGCAGTTCTTC. The chain couples TRBV29-1 to TRBJ2-1, with 10 positions matching TRBD2. This CDR3 comprises 13 residues. Germline V gene sequence: CDR1 SQVTM, CDR2 ANQGSEA. Trimming took 5 bases from V and 7 from J; bases not matched to a gene: 5.

This clonotype has at least ten counts. This sequence joins TRBV12-3 or TRBV12-4 and TRBJ2-1; 9 bases match TRBD2. CDR3 length equals 15 residues. V lost 2 bases, J lost 9 bases, and 8 bases stayed unmatched. CDR3 region: CASSLMAGGLGEQFF. The DNA of the CDR3 is TGTGCCAGCAGTTTAATGGCGGGGGGGCTTGGTGAGCAGTTCTTC.

This chain connects TRBV7-2 to TRBJ2-5, with D tentatively TRBD2 (6 bases). This CDR3 has 14 amino acids. Trimming cost V 8 bases and J 5 bases, with 18 bases left between them. Germline CDR1 reads SGHTA; CDR2 reads FQGNSA. CDR3 bases: TGTGCCAGCCGATTAATACGGGACTCGGAGACCCAGTACTTC. Its protein product is CASRLIRDSETQYF.

In its sample, this clonotype was seen many times. The rearrangement uses TRBV9 and TRBJ2-3, with TRBD1 matching over 7 bases. The CDR3 covers 16 residues. The V gene end was trimmed by 0 bases and the J gene end by 1 base; junction bases not matched to a gene: 5. Germline CDR1 SGDLS, CDR2 YYNGEE. The CDR3 loop reads CASSVDRDSGTDTQYF. The CDR3 DNA follows: TGTGCCAGCAGCGTAGACCGGGACAGCGGCACAGATACGCAGTATTTT.

This clonotype occurred many times. The V and J genes are TRBV10-3 and TRBJ2-1; D is perhaps TRBD1 (6 bases). V lost 6 bases to trimming and J lost 6 bases, with 18 bases between them. CDR1 is ENHRY and CDR2 is SYGVKD in the germline V gene. This CDR3 contains 15 residues. The DNA for the CDR3 is TGTGCCATCAGCCCGACAGGCTCTAGCTTCAATGAGCAGTTCTTC. Its protein is CAISPTGSSFNEQFF.

This clonotype was seen ten or more times. The rearrangement joins TRBV20-1 to TRBJ2-7; D is unresolved. Germline lookup yields CDR1 DFQATT and CDR2 SNEGSKA (reference sequence). There are 14 residues in the CDR3. V dropped 5 bases and J dropped 3 bases, with 17 bases sitting between them. CDR3 protein: CSAPNPAQFYEQYF. In nucleotides, the CDR3 is TGCAGTGCTCCTAACCCCGCCCAATTCTACGAGCAGTACTTC.

This clonotype was counted ten times or more. This chain links TRBV5-6 with TRBJ1-2, with D uncertain. Deletions cut 4 bases from V and 3 bases from J, with 4 bases between. CDR1 is SGHDT, CDR2 YYEEEE, per germline. CDR3 size: 11 residues. The CDR3 region is CASSADYGYTF. The CDR3 bases are TGTGCCAGCAGCGCTGACTATGGCTACACCTTC.

This clonotype was counted at least ten times. The rearrangement uses TRBV7-2 and TRBJ2-3, with TRBD2 matching 13 bases. Germline V CDR1 and CDR2: SGHTA, FQGNSA. The CDR3 is 14 residues long. The V and J ends lost 6 bases and 6 bases, in that order; junction bases with no gene match: 3. The CDR3 region has the DNA TGTGCCAGCAGTGGACTAGCGGGGGCGGATACGCAGTATTTT. Translation gives CASSGLAGADTQYF. Full variable domain (missing parts from reference TRBV7-2 and TRBJ2-3): GAGVSQSPSNKVTEKGKDVELRCDPISGHTALYWYRQSLGQGLEFLIYFQGNSAPDKSGLPSDRFSAERTGGSVSTLTIQRTQQEDSAVYLCASSGLAGADTQYFGPGTRLTVL.